This section outlines one T cell receptor (beta chain) sequence together with its context. The target antigen is unknown. These data originate in a study of OX40 agonist ivuxolimab in advanced cancers. Study results and limitations: The antigens recognized by the expanded peripheral T cells, that is their antigen specificity, were not determined.

The V and J ends lost 1 base and 7 bases, in that order; junction bases with no gene match: 8. The CDR3 is made up of 16 amino acids. The germline V gene has CDR1 SGDLS and CDR2 YYNGEE. The table came from immunoSEQ multiplex PCR; TCRdb's copy has only in-frame clones and leaves some out. The table records nearly 50,000 clones, 70% to 90% of them present only once. Sequences were derived from CD4+ or CD8+ T cells sorted from blood, sampled in a trial of the OX40 agonist ivuxolimab. The rearrangement joins TRBV9 to TRBJ2-1; TRBD2 agrees at 10 bases. This TCR was sampled from an adult with an advanced solid tumor such as melanoma, head and neck, liver or kidney cancer. As DNA, the CDR3 is TGTGCCAGCAGCGTAATGGGAGCGGGGGGGCCTAATGAGCAGTTCTTC. Residues: CASSVMGAGGPNEQFF.